A single sample is the source of the 9 T cell receptor beta chains below, sequenced in a study of cytomegalovirus exposure and HLA in healthy donors. Libraries were prepared by immunoSEQ multiplex PCR; TCRdb keeps only in-frame clonotypes and omits some of them. The sample records over 60,000 clones, around 96% being singletons. Source material: PBMCs. The origin of the receptors is a man aged 18 to 29 in good health and CMV-seronegative.

This chain links TRBV29-1 with TRBJ1-2; a possible D gene is TRBD1 (6 bases). From germline, CDR1 is SQVTM and CDR2 ANQGSEA. The CDR3 sequence is 11 residues long. CDR3 in amino acids: CSTRGSGGYTF. The CDR3, as DNA: TGCAGTACCAGGGGCAGCGGAGGCTACACCTTC.

The V gene is TRBV28, the J gene TRBJ1-3, with D unresolved. The germline gives CDR1 MDHEN, CDR2 SYDVKM. The germline V and J ends were trimmed by 3 bases and 4 bases, with 10 bases remaining between them. The CDR3 is 14 amino acids. The CDR3 region is CASSLSRLGNTIYF. CDR3 in DNA: TGTGCCAGCAGTTTGAGTCGTCTGGGAAACACCATATATTTT.

The rearrangement links TRBV5-5 to TRBJ1-1; D remains unclear. Trimming removed 4 bases from V and 4 bases from J, with 20 bases in between. The CDR3 has 16 residues. Germline CDR1 is SGHKS and CDR2 is YYEKEE (reference sequence). The chain's CDR3 is CASSPGVRGGITEAFF. CDR3 nucleotides: TGTGCCAGCAGCCCCGGAGTACGGGGAGGAATCACTGAAGCTTTCTTT.

J is TRBJ2-3 and V is TRBV5-4, with D perhaps matching TRBD2 (5 bases). Germline lookup yields CDR1 SGHNT and CDR2 YYREEE (reference sequence). V lost 2 bases to trimming and J lost 2 bases, with 12 bases between them. The CDR3 totals 15 residues. DNA of the CDR3: TGTGCCAGCAGCTTTGAGGGAACGCCCACAGATACGCAGTATTTT. This encodes CASSFEGTPTDTQYF.

This clone was picked up a small number of times. J is TRBJ1-4 and V is TRBV10-1; D remains unclear. V was cut by 2 bases and J by 7 bases, with 11 bases left in between. This CDR3 has 14 amino acids. The V gene's germline CDR1 is WNHNN and CDR2 SYGVQD (reference sequence). CDR3 in DNA: TGCGCCAGCAGTGAGGAGGGCGGCGGTGAAAAACTGTTTTTT. Translated: CASSEEGGGEKLFF.

CDR3 in amino acids: CSVEGLGWSMTGDDYGYTF. The CDR3 DNA reads as TGCAGCGTTGAAGGTTTAGGGTGGTCGATGACAGGGGATGACTATGGCTACACCTTC. V usage is TRBV29-1 and J usage is TRBJ1-2; 8 nucleotides align to TRBD1. The CDR3 extends over 19 amino acids. Germline CDR1 and CDR2: SQVTM and ANQGSEA. J lost 3 bases, V lost 1 base, and 19 bases had no gene match.

The rearrangement joins TRBV28 to TRBJ1-4; D possibly corresponds to TRBD1 (5 bases). Germline V gene lookup returns CDR1 MDHEN and CDR2 SYDVKM. Trimming removed 4 bases at V and 6 bases at J, with 18 bases between. The CDR3 extends over 16 amino acids. The CDR3 loop is CASSSPGTDPHEKLFF. DNA of the CDR3: TGTGCCAGCAGTTCCCCCGGGACTGATCCACATGAAAAACTGTTTTTT.

The chain couples TRBV27 to TRBJ1-2; perhaps TRBD1 as D (5 bases). V lost 2 bases, J lost 4 bases, and 17 bases lay in between. The CDR3 is made up of 16 amino acids. In germline, CDR1 is MNHEY, CDR2 SMNVEV (reference sequence). In DNA, the CDR3 is TGTGCCAGCAGTTTAACAAGGGCAGGGCCTCGCTATGGCTACACCTTC. Translation: CASSLTRAGPRYGYTF.

The rearrangement joins TRBV7-2 to TRBJ1-2; maybe TRBD1 (5 bases). From germline, CDR1 is SGHTA and CDR2 FQGNSA. This CDR3 spans 13 amino acids. Trimming stripped 3 bases from V and 6 bases from J, with 11 bases between. The CDR3 DNA reads TGTGCCAGCAGCTTGGGGGGGTTCGATGGCTACACCTTC. It codes for CASSLGGFDGYTF. Based on the CDR3 plus reference TRBV7-2 and TRBJ1-2, the full variable domain is GAGVSQSPSNKVTEKGKDVELRCDPISGHTALYWYRQSLGQGLEFLIYFQGNSAPDKSGLPSDRFSAERTGGSVSTLTIQRTQQEDSAVYLCASSLGGFDGYTFGSGTRLTVV.